These 25 T cell receptor beta chains originate from one sample sequenced in a study of T cell responses to AZD1222 COVID-19 vaccine. Generated by immunoSEQ multiplex PCR, the TCRdb table keeps only in-frame clones and is missing some. The data contain hundreds of thousands of clones, about 92% of them singletons. The sample here was peripheral blood, taken on day 0 of MenACWY control vaccination. The receptors derive from an adult in good health.

The rearrangement joins TRBV15 to TRBJ2-1; possible D gene TRBD2, 5 bases. CDR3 length: 12 amino acids. Germline loops: CDR1 LNHNV, CDR2 YYDKDF (reference sequence). The ends were cut back, 5 bases at V and 4 bases at J, with 6 bases in the middle. CDR3 coding DNA: TGTGCCACCAGCGGGAGTTACAATGAGCAGTTCTTC. Residues: CATSGSYNEQFF.

The table lists this clone with a count of one. J is TRBJ1-6 and V is TRBV6-5, with 10 bases lining up with TRBD1. The CDR3 has 14 amino acids. The germline V gene encodes CDR1 MNHEY and CDR2 SVGAGI. Germline trimming cut 8 bases from V and 8 bases from J; bases unmatched to any gene: 6. The CDR3, as DNA: TGTGCCAGCGAACCCGGGACAGGGGATTCACCCCTCCACTTT. Translation gives CASEPGTGDSPLHF.

The chain carries TRBV7-8 and TRBJ1-6, with D possibly being TRBD1 (6 bases). V lost 5 bases to trimming and J lost 4 bases, with 9 bases between them. Germline CDR1 SGHVS, CDR2 FQNEAQ. The length of the CDR3 is 14 residues. CDR3 DNA: TGTGCCAGCAGCATAGGACAGTATAATTCACCCCTCCACTTT. Translating it yields CASSIGQYNSPLHF.

The chain combines TRBV2 with TRBJ1-5; D ambiguous. Germline V gene lookup returns CDR1 SNHLY and CDR2 FYNNEI. This CDR3 has 14 amino acids. Trimming cost V 9 bases and J 0 bases, with 12 bases left between them. The CDR3 nucleotides are TGTGCCAGTACCCCACGCAATAGCAATCAGCCCCAGCATTTT. Amino acids: CASTPRNSNQPQHF.

The chain links TRBV24-1 to TRBJ1-3; D is perhaps TRBD1 (6 bases). CDR1 and CDR2 (germline): KGHDR, SFDVKD. The CDR3 loop spans 16 amino acids. The V end lost 7 bases, the J end lost 0 bases, and 15 bases lay between the germline ends. The CDR3 region is CATRDPTGPSGNTIYF. The CDR3 coding sequence is TGTGCCACCAGAGACCCTACAGGGCCCTCTGGAAACACCATATATTTT.

V and J are TRBV19 and TRBJ1-2; TRBD1 aligns across 7 bases. The germline gives CDR1 LNHDA, CDR2 SQIVND (reference sequence). There are 16 residues in the CDR3. V lost 5 bases to trimming and J lost 4 bases; unmatched junction nucleotides: 13. DNA for the CDR3: TGTGCCAGTAGTCCCCGGGAGGGGGCGAACCCCTATGGCTACACCTTC. Residues: CASSPREGANPYGYTF.

The rearrangement uses TRBV7-2 and TRBJ1-6, with D possibly TRBD1 on 6 matching bases. Germline lookup yields CDR1 SGHTA and CDR2 FQGNSA. The V gene lost 5 bases and the J gene lost 10 bases, with 18 bases spanning the gap. CDR3 length equals 15 residues. CDR3 bases: TGTGCCAGCAGCCACGACCACTCGACAGGCTCACCCCTCCACTTT. Translated: CASSHDHSTGSPLHF.

The chain couples TRBV10-1 to TRBJ2-3, with 7 positions matching TRBD1. Germline loops: CDR1 WNHNN, CDR2 SYGVQD (reference sequence). The CDR3 is made up of 17 amino acids. Trimming took 2 bases from V and 0 from J; bases not matched to a gene: 8. CDR3 in amino acids: CASSEDRARRSTDTQYF. In nucleotides, the CDR3 is TGCGCCAGCAGTGAGGACAGGGCCAGAAGGAGCACAGATACGCAGTATTTT.

This chain connects TRBV7-2 to TRBJ1-1, with D unresolved. The CDR3 length is 14 residues. V lost 4 bases and J 1 base, leaving 10 bases between the germline ends. The germline V gene encodes CDR1 SGHTA and CDR2 FQGNSA. CDR3 sequence: CASSSSLPNTEAFF. CDR3 in DNA: TGTGCCAGCAGCTCCAGCCTGCCGAACACTGAAGCTTTCTTT.

This clone was counted a single time. The chain links TRBV7-9 to TRBJ1-2, with 7 positions matching TRBD1. The trim removed 7 bases at V and 2 bases at J, leaving 1 base unmatched. The length of the CDR3 is 12 residues. CDR1 and CDR2 from the germline V gene are SEHNR and FQNEAQ (reference sequence). The CDR3 is CASTRGNYGYTF. The CDR3 nucleotides are TGTGCCAGCACCAGGGGGAACTATGGCTACACCTTC.

This clone was seen once. The CDR3 region has the DNA TGCGCCAGCAGCCTCCCAGGGACAGGGCCAGATACGCAGTATTTT. Its translation is CASSLPGTGPDTQYF. This sequence joins TRBV4-1 and TRBJ2-3, with 9 bases that match TRBD1. The V segment lost 4 bases and the J segment 4 bases; nucleotides outside the gene matches: 6. The germline CDR1 and CDR2 sequences are MGHRA and YSYEKL. The CDR3 is 15 residues long.

This rearrangement joins TRBV7-2 to TRBJ1-6; 9 bases are a match to TRBD1. The CDR3 spans 15 residues. The V gene end was trimmed by 6 bases and the J gene end by 7 bases; junction bases not matched to a gene: 7. Germline CDR1 SGHTA, CDR2 FQGNSA. In nucleotides, the CDR3 is TGTGCCAGCAGTTTCGGACAGGGGATAAATTCACCCCTCCACTTT. As protein: CASSFGQGINSPLHF.

The V call is TRBV28, the J call TRBJ2-2, with 7 nucleotides matching TRBD1. CDR3 length: 15 amino acids. The V gene's germline CDR1 is MDHEN and CDR2 SYDVKM. J was trimmed by 4 bases and V by 6 bases; bases with no gene match: 8. This chain's CDR3 is CASRMTGLITGELFF. Here the CDR3 DNA reads TGTGCCAGCAGAATGACAGGGCTAATCACCGGGGAGCTGTTTTTT.

CDR3 nucleotide sequence: TGTGCCAGCAGCTCCGGACTAGCGGCAGATACGCAGTATTTT. It codes for CASSSGLAADTQYF. The rearrangement uses TRBV5-4 and TRBJ2-3; 10 bases line up with TRBD2. J was trimmed by 4 bases and V by 3 bases; bases with no gene match: 2. The length of the CDR3 is 14 residues. Germline V gene data show CDR1 as SGHNT and CDR2 as YYREEE (reference sequence).

J is TRBJ1-5 and V is TRBV10-1, with a possible D match to TRBD1 (5 bases). CDR1 is WNHNN, CDR2 SYGVQD, per germline (reference sequence). V dropped 4 bases and J dropped 1 base, with 8 bases sitting between them. The CDR3 extends over 14 amino acids. The CDR3 region is CASSVGGSNQPQHF. CDR3 DNA: TGCGCCAGCAGTGTTGGGGGAAGCAATCAGCCCCAGCATTTT.

The CDR3 region is CASSLRGRGPYGEQFF. The CDR3 bases are TGTGCCAGCAGCCTCCGTGGAAGGGGGCCCTACGGTGAGCAGTTCTTC. This chain joins TRBV7-2 and TRBJ2-1; 7 bases line up with TRBD1. Per germline, CDR1 SGHTA and CDR2 FQGNSA. V was clipped by 5 bases and J by 9 bases; unmatched bases: 16. The CDR3 sequence is 16 residues long.

The V gene is TRBV19, the J gene TRBJ2-6; D uncertain. Germline values: CDR1 LNHDA, CDR2 SQIVND (reference sequence). V was trimmed by 5 bases and J by 0 bases, leaving 11 bases between them. The CDR3 consists of 16 residues. The DNA of the CDR3 is TGTGCCAGTAGTCCCCCCGTGAGCTCTGGGGCCAACGTCCTGACTTTC. Amino acids: CASSPPVSSGANVLTF.

This clone was picked up one time. This chain uses TRBV29-1 with TRBJ2-2; D is ambiguous. This CDR3 comprises 13 residues. The V end was cut by 4 bases, the J end by 1 base, with 7 bases between. The V gene's germline CDR1 is SQVTM and CDR2 ANQGSEA. The chain's CDR3 is CSVVGLNTGELFF. CDR3 DNA: TGCAGCGTTGTAGGCCTGAACACCGGGGAGCTGTTTTTT.

The DNA for the CDR3 is TGTGCCAGTAGTATAGGTTTGCAGGGGGTTTCACCCCTCCACTTT. It codes for CASSIGLQGVSPLHF. This sequence joins TRBV19 and TRBJ1-6; 7 bases fit TRBD1. Germline CDR1 LNHDA, CDR2 SQIVND (reference sequence). With V trimmed by 1 base and J by 9 bases, 6 bases remained unmatched. This CDR3 is 15 amino acids long.

The chain uses TRBV2 and TRBJ2-5, with a weak D call TRBD2 (7 bases). There are 13 residues in the CDR3. V was trimmed by 3 bases and J by 7 bases, leaving 12 bases between them. CDR1 is SNHLY, CDR2 FYNNEI, per germline. In DNA, the CDR3 is TGTGCCAGCAGTGAGAACAGGGAGGGGACCCAGTACTTC. Residues: CASSENREGTQYF.

V and J are TRBV5-4 and TRBJ2-2, with D unresolved. This CDR3 comprises 17 residues. Germline values: CDR1 SGHNT, CDR2 YYREEE (reference sequence). The V end was cut by 2 bases, the J end by 0 bases, with 14 bases between. CDR3 nucleotides: TGTGCCAGCAGCTTACTCCGGCTACAGTCGAACACCGGGGAGCTGTTTTTT. Its protein is CASSLLRLQSNTGELFF.

The V gene is TRBV4-1, the J gene TRBJ2-4; D is possibly TRBD1 (6 bases). From germline, CDR1 is MGHRA and CDR2 YSYEKL. The CDR3 sequence is 18 residues long. Trimming pared 3 bases from V and 0 bases from J, leaving 18 bases between. The CDR3 nucleotides are TGCGCCAGCAGCCAGGGATTTTCAGGGGTTATAGCCAAAAACATTCAGTACTTC. Protein: CASSQGFSGVIAKNIQYF.

The chain employs TRBV6-5 and TRBJ1-5, with 8 bases identical to TRBD1. The CDR3 loop spans 15 amino acids. V trimming: 5 bases; J trimming: 0 bases; junction bases outside the gene matches: 3. Germline V gives CDR1 MNHEY, CDR2 SVGAGI. The chain's CDR3 is CASSIDRGSNQPQHF. The CDR3 coding sequence is TGTGCCAGCAGTATCGACAGGGGTAGCAATCAGCCCCAGCATTTT.

The rearrangement links TRBV20-1 to TRBJ2-1; D gene uncertain. CDR3 length equals 11 residues. V gave up 5 bases and J gave up 6 bases, with 8 bases separating them. CDR1 and CDR2 (germline): DFQATT, SNEGSKA (reference sequence). The CDR3 sequence: CSASSGNEQFF. The CDR3 nucleotides read TGCAGTGCTTCATCAGGCAATGAGCAGTTCTTC.

This CDR3 reads CASSESRRGVALETQYF. The CDR3 nucleotides are TGTGCCAGCAGTGAATCTAGGCGGGGGGTGGCTCTAGAGACCCAGTACTTC. V gene TRBV6-1 combines with J gene TRBJ2-5, with 8 positions matching TRBD2. Germline CDR1 and CDR2: MNHNS and SASEGT. The CDR3 is 17 residues long. Trimming took 2 bases from V and 4 from J; bases not matched to a gene: 12.